This paragraph reports one T cell receptor beta chain. This entry belongs to a study of blood T cell repertoires in COVID-19. Study as a whole: Both acute and convalescent COVID-19 samples were obtained from the United States, Italy and Spain. T cells, B-cell-depleted T cells, or PBMCs supplied cDNA or gDNA.

TCRdb's table, derived via immunoSEQ multiplex PCR, lists solely in-frame clones and lacks some. This sample has 300,000 to 350,000 clones, with more than 70% found just once. Enrolled during active infection, Seattle patients were then followed longitudinally. The length of the CDR3 is 13 residues. Germline loops: CDR1 GTSNPN, CDR2 SVGIG (reference sequence). The germline V and J ends were trimmed by 4 bases and 2 bases, with 11 bases remaining between them. This receptor was identified in a woman aged 55-69 years with COVID-19, enrolled during active disease. V gene TRBV30 combines with J gene TRBJ1-1; D is undetermined. Sequenced material: peripheral blood. DNA for the CDR3: TGTGCCTGGACCCGCGACACTAACACTGAAGCTTTCTTT. This encodes CAWTRDTNTEAFF.